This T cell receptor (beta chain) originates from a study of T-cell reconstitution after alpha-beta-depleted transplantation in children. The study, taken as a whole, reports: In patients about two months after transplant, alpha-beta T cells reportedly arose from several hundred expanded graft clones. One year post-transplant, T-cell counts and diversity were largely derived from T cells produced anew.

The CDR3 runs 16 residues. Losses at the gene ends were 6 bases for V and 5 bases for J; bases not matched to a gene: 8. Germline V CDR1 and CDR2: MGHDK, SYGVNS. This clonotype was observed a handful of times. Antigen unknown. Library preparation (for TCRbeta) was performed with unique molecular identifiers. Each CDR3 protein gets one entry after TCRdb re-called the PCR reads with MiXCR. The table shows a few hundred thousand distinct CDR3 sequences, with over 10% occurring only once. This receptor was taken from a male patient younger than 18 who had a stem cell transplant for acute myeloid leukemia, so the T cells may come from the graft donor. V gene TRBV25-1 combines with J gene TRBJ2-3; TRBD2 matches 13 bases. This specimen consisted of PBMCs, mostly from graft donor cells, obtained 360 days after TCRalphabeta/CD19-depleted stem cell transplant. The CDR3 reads CASRVTSGRAKDTQYF. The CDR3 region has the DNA TGTGCCAGCAGAGTTACTAGCGGGAGGGCAAAAGATACGCAGTATTTT. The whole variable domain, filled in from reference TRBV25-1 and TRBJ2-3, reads EADIYQTPRYLVIGTGKKITLECSQTMGHDKMYWYQQDPGMELHLIHYSYGVNSTEKGDLSSESTVSRIRTEHFPLTLESARPSHTSQYLCASRVTSGRAKDTQYFGPGTRLTVL.